The 19 T cell receptor beta chains listed next were all sequenced from one sample in a study of early T cells in non-severe SARS-CoV-2 infection. TCRdb analysed the 5' RACE reads with MiXCR anew, one entry per CDR3 protein. This sample has fewer than 65,000 distinct CDR3 sequences, with roughly an eighth found just once. The material sequenced was whole blood. Receptors originate from an adult who was a healthcare worker with PCR-confirmed SARS-CoV-2 infection or an uninfected control (not recorded which).

This chain uses TRBV3-1 with TRBJ2-7; weak D call: TRBD1 (5 bases). The CDR3 contains 13 residues. The germline gives CDR1 LGHDT, CDR2 YNNKEL (reference sequence). The V gene lost 3 bases and the J gene lost 2 bases, with 8 bases spanning the gap. This CDR3 is CASSQTEAYEQYF. The CDR3 DNA is TGTGCCAGCAGCCAGACAGAAGCCTACGAGCAGTACTTC.

This clonotype has ten or more counts. The rearrangement links TRBV6-2 or TRBV6-3 to TRBJ1-1; D gene uncertain. V was shortened by 2 bases and J by 6 bases, with 10 bases between the two germline ends. Germline assignment: CDR1 MNHEY and CDR2 SVGEGT. This CDR3 contains 13 residues. CDR3 region: CASSYRLGPEAFF. In DNA form, the CDR3 reads TGTGCCAGCAGTTACCGCCTCGGTCCTGAAGCTTTCTTT.

In its sample, this clonotype was seen a few times. This chain connects TRBV7-2 to TRBJ2-3; 12 nucleotides line up with TRBD2. Losses at the gene ends were 2 bases for V and 2 bases for J; bases not matched to a gene: 2. The CDR3 runs to 16 residues. The germline V gene has CDR1 SGHTA and CDR2 FQGNSA. The CDR3 reads CASSLTSGGITDTQYF. CDR3 in DNA: TGTGCCAGCAGCTTAACTAGCGGGGGGATCACAGATACGCAGTATTTT.

This rearrangement joins TRBV4-1 to TRBJ2-5, with D perhaps given as TRBD1 or TRBD2 (5 bases each). Trimming left V 4 bases short and J 2 bases short, with 17 bases between. The germline V gene encodes CDR1 MGHRA and CDR2 YSYEKL. The length of the CDR3 is 16 residues. The CDR3 here is CASSPPSGPAQETQYF. The CDR3, as DNA: TGCGCCAGCAGCCCCCCGTCGGGACCCGCTCAAGAGACCCAGTACTTC.

This clonotype was picked up a small number of times. V and J are TRBV15 and TRBJ1-6; 7 nucleotides match TRBD1. This CDR3 is 16 amino acids long. Trimming cost V 4 bases and J 5 bases; bases outside gene matches: 8. Per the germline V gene, CDR1 is LNHNV and CDR2 is YYDKDF (reference sequence). The CDR3 DNA reads TGTGCCACCAGCAAGAGGCGGGACAGCCATAATTCACCCCTCCACTTT. Amino acid sequence: CATSKRRDSHNSPLHF.

This clonotype came up many times. V is TRBV12-3 or TRBV12-4 and J is TRBJ2-3; 10 bases agree with TRBD2. Unmatched junction bases numbered 13, after V lost 0 bases and J lost 4 bases. The CDR3 consists of 19 residues. The CDR3 reads CASSLARGFGAGGPDTQYF. CDR3 DNA: TGTGCCAGCAGTTTAGCGCGAGGTTTTGGAGCGGGGGGGCCAGATACGCAGTATTTT.

This clonotype was counted a few times. The V call is TRBV14, the J call TRBJ2-2; the D is unclear. The CDR3 totals 15 residues. V lost 5 bases and J 6 bases, leaving 16 bases between the germline ends. CDR1 SGHDN and CDR2 FVKESK come from the germline V gene. The CDR3 DNA sequence: TGTGCCAGCAGCGGCCGGGTCGTCGGCGCCGGGGAGCTGTTTTTT. Protein: CASSGRVVGAGELFF.

The rearrangement joins TRBV6-1 to TRBJ1-2; D is possibly TRBD1 (6 bases). The CDR3 runs to 13 residues. In germline, CDR1 is MNHNS, CDR2 SASEGT. With 7 bases removed from V and 1 base from J, the gap between germline ends came to 10 bases. The CDR3 region has the DNA TGTGCCAGCACCGAACAGGGTAACTATGGCTACACCTTC. Protein sequence: CASTEQGNYGYTF.

At least ten counts were recorded for this clonotype. The V and J genes are TRBV7-2 and TRBJ1-1, with 7 nucleotides matching TRBD1. From germline, CDR1 is SGHTA and CDR2 FQGNSA. Germline trimming cut 4 bases from V and 5 bases from J; bases unmatched to any gene: 4. This CDR3 region has 13 residues. CDR3 residues: CASSSQGVTEAFF. CDR3 bases: TGTGCCAGCAGCTCCCAGGGGGTAACTGAAGCTTTCTTT.

The rearrangement uses TRBV5-1 and TRBJ2-3; possibly TRBD2 for D (5 bases). CDR3 length equals 15 residues. Trimming took off 2 bases at V and 0 bases at J, with 10 bases between the two ends. Germline assignment: CDR1 SGHRS and CDR2 YFSETQ. CDR3 region: CASSLRGISTDTQYF. The CDR3 region has the DNA TGCGCCAGCAGCTTAAGAGGGATAAGCACAGATACGCAGTATTTT.

This clonotype appeared a few times. V usage is TRBV5-1 and J usage is TRBJ2-3; 9 bases are a match to TRBD1. The CDR3 has 15 residues. J gave up 6 bases and V 0 bases, and 5 bases lay outside the gene matches. Germline CDR1 and CDR2: SGHRS and YFSETQ. The DNA of the CDR3 is TGCGCCAGCAGCTTGGGGGACAGGGAGTGGGATACGCAGTATTTT. Protein: CASSLGDREWDTQYF.

The V gene is TRBV29-1, the J gene TRBJ2-1; D may be TRBD2 (5 bases). Germline V CDR1 and CDR2: SQVTM, ANQGSEA. The CDR3 covers 15 residues. The ends were cut back, 6 bases at V and 0 bases at J, with 15 bases in the middle. For the CDR3, the DNA is TGCAGCGTCCCGGCGGGCATGAGCTCCTACAATGAGCAGTTCTTC. This sequence encodes CSVPAGMSSYNEQFF.

This clonotype was recorded at least ten times. The chain links TRBV12-3 or TRBV12-4 to TRBJ2-3; the match to TRBD2 covers 7 bases. Losses at the gene ends were 8 bases for V and 0 bases for J; bases not matched to a gene: 8. This CDR3 has 15 residues. The CDR3 protein is CASHYGGGSTDTQYF. The CDR3 DNA follows: TGTGCCAGCCATTATGGGGGGGGGAGCACAGATACGCAGTATTTT.

The chain uses TRBV6-5 and TRBJ1-2; 8 nucleotides align to TRBD1. The CDR3 sequence is 16 residues long. The junction had 9 bases not matched to a gene; V was cut back by 2 bases and J by 4 bases. Germline CDR1 MNHEY, CDR2 SVGAGI. The CDR3 here is CASSYRDRRVFYGYTF. The CDR3 DNA sequence: TGTGCCAGCAGTTACCGGGACAGGAGGGTTTTCTATGGCTACACCTTC.

This clonotype came up many times. The V gene is TRBV10-2, the J gene TRBJ2-7; 10 bases are a match to TRBD1. The CDR3 totals 13 residues. Germline V lookup: CDR1 WSHSY, CDR2 SAAADI. The junction had 6 bases not matched to a gene; V was cut back by 8 bases and J by 5 bases. This CDR3 reads CASSGTGVHEQYF. In DNA form, the CDR3 reads TGCGCCAGCTCCGGGACAGGGGTCCACGAGCAGTACTTC.

This clonotype was counted many times. V is TRBV7-9 and J is TRBJ2-3, with 7 bases fitting TRBD2. With 5 bases clipped from V and 3 bases from J, the junction kept 5 bases outside the gene matches. CDR3 length: 14 amino acids. CDR1 and CDR2 from the germline V gene are SEHNR and FQNEAQ (reference sequence). For the CDR3, the DNA is TGTGCCAGCAGCCCAGGACTAGGGACAGATACGCAGTATTTT. Amino acid sequence: CASSPGLGTDTQYF.

This clonotype was seen more than once but under ten times. The chain carries TRBV3-1 and TRBJ2-1; D gene uncertain. The CDR3 has 12 residues. V lost 4 bases, J lost 15 bases, and 16 bases lay in between. Per the germline V gene, CDR1 is LGHDT and CDR2 is YNNKEL (reference sequence). As DNA, the CDR3 is TGTGCCAGCAGCCCCCCCATAGGGAATGCGTTCTTC. Translating it yields CASSPPIGNAFF.

The chain carries TRBV11-2 and TRBJ1-1; no firm D call. Trimming pared 5 bases from V and 2 bases from J, leaving 6 bases between. This CDR3 region has 12 residues. CDR1 and CDR2 (germline): SGHAT, FQNNGV. CDR3 loop: CASSRINTEAFF. The CDR3, as DNA: TGTGCCAGCAGCCGTATAAACACTGAAGCTTTCTTT.

This chain connects TRBV11-2 to TRBJ2-7; 9 nucleotides agree with TRBD2. Germline V gene lookup returns CDR1 SGHAT and CDR2 FQNNGV. V was clipped by 8 bases and J by 6 bases; unmatched bases: 8. The CDR3 is made up of 13 amino acids. CDR3 sequence (DNA): TGTGCCAGCGGCGGGGGGGCGTCGGTCGAGCAGTACTTC. Translating gives CASGGGASVEQYF. Drawing the rest from reference TRBV11-2 and TRBJ2-7, the complete variable domain is EAGVAQSPRYKIIEKRQSVAFWCNPISGHATLYWYQQILGQGPKLLIQFQNNGVVDDSQLPKDRFSAERLKGVDSTLKIQPAKLEDSAVYLCASGGGASVEQYFGPGTRLTVT.